The next 3 T cell receptor beta chains were all read from a single sample in a study of CD8 T cells in ankylosing spondylitis. Broader study findings: One TCR beta motif, made up of eight highly homologous variants, appeared characteristic of ankylosing spondylitis blood.

These receptors are not linked to any known antigen. TCRdb ran MiXCR on the 5' RACE reads and lists one entry per CDR3 protein. The sample includes around 890,000 distinct CDR3 sequences, 12% seen only once; the top ten take 0.51%. Material: blood, either unsorted or a sorted T cell fraction (not recorded which). The receptors here all came from a male donor with ankylosing spondylitis.

This clonotype was detected ten times or more. The chain has TRBV25-1 and TRBJ2-3; D is unresolved. The V gene's germline CDR1 is MGHDK and CDR2 SYGVNS. The V gene lost 3 bases and the J gene lost 0 bases, with 7 bases spanning the gap. CDR3 length equals 14 residues. CDR3 protein: CASSDQRSTDTQYF. The CDR3 DNA reads as TGTGCCAGCAGTGACCAAAGAAGCACAGATACGCAGTATTTT.

The V and J genes are TRBV6-1 and TRBJ2-7, with 10 bases fitting TRBD1. The V and J ends lost 7 bases and 4 bases, in that order; junction bases with no gene match: 7. CDR1 is MNHNS, CDR2 SASEGT, per germline. The CDR3 length is 14 residues. This chain's CDR3 is CASTRTGGDYEQYF. DNA of the CDR3: TGTGCCAGCACCAGGACAGGGGGGGATTACGAGCAGTACTTC.

This rearrangement joins TRBV5-1 to TRBJ2-5, with D tentatively TRBD1 (6 bases). The V gene's germline CDR1 is SGHRS and CDR2 YFSETQ. V lost 3 bases and J 1 base, leaving 16 bases between the germline ends. The CDR3 contains 16 residues. The CDR3 DNA follows: TGCGCCAGCAGCTGGGGGCCGTTCGGTGCCCAAGAGACCCAGTACTTC. Protein product: CASSWGPFGAQETQYF.